This entry lists 31 T cell receptor beta chains sequenced from one sample in a study of T cells expressing NK-cell markers. Each CDR3 protein gets one entry in TCRdb, which reprocessed the 5' RACE reads and gives no DNA. This table holds approximately 380,000 distinct CDR3 sequences. Specimen: blood T cells: a sorted CD56 or NKG2C T cell subset, CD4+ or CD8+ T cells, or bulk PBMC T cells (not recorded which). The receptors were sampled from a man aged 18-75 years in good health.

The chain employs TRBV4-1 and TRBJ2-2. The CDR3 extends over 13 amino acids. Germline CDR1 reads MGHRA; CDR2 reads YSYEKL. CDR3 region: CASSQDWEGELFF.

The chain links TRBV6-1 to TRBJ1-6; TCRdb picks TRBD1, but there is no DNA to check that call. This CDR3 is 16 amino acids long. The germline V gene has CDR1 MNHNS and CDR2 SASEGT. CDR3 amino acids: CASSPPRAGSNSPLHF.

This chain connects TRBV27 to TRBJ2-6. The CDR3 runs to 15 residues. Germline values: CDR1 MNHEY, CDR2 SMNVEV (reference sequence). CDR3: CASSLHRSGANVLTF.

V and J are TRBV18 and TRBJ2-7; TCRdb calls TRBD1, which cannot be checked without DNA. In germline, CDR1 is KGHSH, CDR2 LQKENI. There are 16 residues in the CDR3. CDR3 loop: CASSPPGQGNSYEQYF.

This chain connects TRBV10-3 to TRBJ2-2; checking the TCRdb D call of TRBD1 is not possible without DNA. This CDR3 is built from 13 residues. Germline CDR1 reads ENHRY; CDR2 reads SYGVKD. The CDR3 reads CAIRQGGPGELFF.

The CDR3 sequence is CASSRTTGRAEQYF. This chain joins TRBV7-2 and TRBJ2-7; TCRdb names TRBD1, which stays unverified in the absence of DNA. CDR3 length: 14 amino acids. Germline values: CDR1 SGHTA, CDR2 FQGNSA.

CDR3 protein: CASSPYGTSGGLNEQFF. V gene TRBV3-1 combines with J gene TRBJ2-1; TCRdb proposes TRBD2, but this gene call is untestable without DNA. In germline, CDR1 is LGHDT, CDR2 YNNKEL (reference sequence). The CDR3 is 17 amino acids.

The V and J genes are TRBV7-2 and TRBJ2-1; TCRdb returns TRBD2, unconfirmable since there is no DNA. Germline V gene lookup returns CDR1 SGHTA and CDR2 FQGNSA. There are 15 residues in the CDR3. This chain's CDR3 is CASSFRFGPNNEQFF. Variable domain in full (rest from reference TRBV7-2 and TRBJ2-1): GAGVSQSPSNKVTEKGKDVELRCDPISGHTALYWYRQSLGQGLEFLIYFQGNSAPDKSGLPSDRFSAERTGGSVSTLTIQRTQQEDSAVYLCASSFRFGPNNEQFFGPGTRLTVL.

The chain has TRBV4-1 and TRBJ1-2; TCRdb picks TRBD1, but there is no DNA to check that call. The CDR3 totals 17 residues. Germline CDR1 and CDR2: MGHRA and YSYEKL. The CDR3: CASSQASGTGIFYGYTF.

The rearrangement uses TRBV6-1 and TRBJ2-7; TCRdb's D call, TRBD2, is unchecked because there is no DNA. CDR1 and CDR2 from the germline V gene are MNHNS and SASEGT. CDR3 size: 14 residues. CDR3 sequence: CASIRERIIHEQYF.

This chain connects TRBV6-5 to TRBJ2-6; TCRdb's D call, TRBD1, is unchecked because there is no DNA. Germline V gives CDR1 MNHEY, CDR2 SVGAGI. This CDR3 is built from 14 residues. CDR3 amino acids: CASSLDRVGNVLTF.

The genes are TRBV3-1 and TRBJ2-4; TCRdb picks TRBD1, but there is no DNA to check that call. From germline, CDR1 is LGHDT and CDR2 YNNKEL (reference sequence). This CDR3 spans 16 amino acids. The CDR3: CASSPEQGRAKNIQYF.

The chain links TRBV27 to TRBJ1-6; as DNA is missing, the TRBD1 call by TCRdb cannot be tested. The CDR3 length is 15 residues. CDR1 is MNHEY, CDR2 SMNVEV, per germline (reference sequence). This chain's CDR3 is CASRGHLSYNSPLHF.

The J gene is TRBJ1-5, the V gene TRBV6-1; TCRdb picks TRBD1, but there is no DNA to check that call. The CDR3 has 14 residues. CDR1 and CDR2 from the germline V gene are MNHNS and SASEGT. CDR3 amino acids: CATAGQVSNQPQHF.

V and J are TRBV6-1 and TRBJ2-5; absent DNA, TCRdb's TRBD2 call cannot be checked. Germline CDR1 reads MNHNS; CDR2 reads SASEGT. This CDR3 has 14 amino acids. The CDR3 sequence: CATLAGGPKETQYF.

V is TRBV29-1 and J is TRBJ2-5; TCRdb returns TRBD2, unconfirmable since there is no DNA. From germline, CDR1 is SQVTM and CDR2 ANQGSEA. The CDR3 length is 14 residues. The CDR3 sequence: CSVVPGRSQETQYF.

The rearrangement uses TRBV18 and TRBJ2-3; TCRdb returns TRBD1, unconfirmable since there is no DNA. The CDR3 is 16 residues long. Germline-derived CDR1 and CDR2 are KGHSH and LQKENI. CDR3 in amino acids: CASSPERTGSTDTQYF.

This chain links TRBV30 with TRBJ1-1. This CDR3 is built from 12 residues. CDR1 is GTSNPN, CDR2 SVGIG, per germline (reference sequence). CDR3 sequence reads: CAWGRANTEAFF.

The CDR3 here is CASSEAIRRNSNQPQHF. This chain links TRBV6-1 with TRBJ1-5. The CDR3 length is 17 residues. Germline V CDR1 and CDR2: MNHNS, SASEGT.

This chain joins TRBV20-1 and TRBJ2-3; TCRdb reports TRBD2, a call that lacks DNA to check it against. The CDR3 sequence is 17 residues long. The germline gives CDR1 DFQATT, CDR2 SNEGSKA (reference sequence). CDR3 loop: CSASEISRGGRADTQYF.

The rearrangement joins TRBV20-1 to TRBJ2-5; TCRdb designates TRBD1, a call that cannot be tested without DNA. Germline-derived CDR1 and CDR2 are DFQATT and SNEGSKA (reference sequence). The CDR3 covers 14 residues. The CDR3: CSASRRGGEETQYF.

The J gene is TRBJ2-1, the V gene TRBV6-5. The CDR3 length is 17 residues. Germline loops: CDR1 MNHEY, CDR2 SVGAGI. The CDR3: CASSYKGVGNSYNEQFF.

The CDR3 is CASTFYGVKSTEAFF. J is TRBJ1-1 and V is TRBV12-3 or TRBV12-4. The CDR3 contains 15 residues.

The rearrangement joins TRBV6-1 to TRBJ2-7; TCRdb's assignment of TRBD1 cannot be checked, as there is no DNA. From germline, CDR1 is MNHNS and CDR2 SASEGT. This CDR3 has 13 amino acids. The CDR3 reads CAAARPGTYEQYF.

The chain recombines TRBV9 with TRBJ1-6; TCRdb designates TRBD1, a call that cannot be tested without DNA. The CDR3 covers 16 residues. Per the germline V gene, CDR1 is SGDLS and CDR2 is YYNGEE. The CDR3: CASSVGPQPYNSPLHF.

This chain's CDR3 is CASSQYISTNEKLFF. The V and J genes are TRBV4-1 and TRBJ1-4. CDR1 is MGHRA and CDR2 is YSYEKL in the germline V gene. CDR3 size: 15 residues.

The rearrangement uses TRBV5-1 and TRBJ2-6. Looked up from germline, CDR1 is SGHRS and CDR2 is YFSETQ. This CDR3 contains 17 residues. The CDR3 protein is CASSWRPTSSGANVLTF.

The rearrangement joins TRBV6-1 to TRBJ2-7; TCRdb gives TRBD1 as the D gene, but with no DNA this cannot be confirmed. Germline assignment: CDR1 MNHNS and CDR2 SASEGT. The CDR3 totals 15 residues. The CDR3 sequence: CASSEAGQQLYEQYF.

J is TRBJ1-4 and V is TRBV7-2. There are 14 residues in the CDR3. Germline CDR1 reads SGHTA; CDR2 reads FQGNSA. The CDR3 spells CASSPFGDGEKLFF.

The chain joins TRBV12-5 to TRBJ2-3; TCRdb gives TRBD1 as the D gene, but with no DNA this cannot be confirmed. CDR3 length: 11 amino acids. The V gene's germline CDR1 is LGHNT and CDR2 FRNRAP. CDR3 amino acids: CASGRTTGQYF.

This chain links TRBV20-1 with TRBJ2-1; the D gene TCRdb calls, TRBD1, cannot be checked with no DNA. CDR3 length: 17 amino acids. CDR1 DFQATT and CDR2 SNEGSKA come from the germline V gene (reference sequence). The CDR3 sequence: CSAPSGAPSYRNNEQFF.